The 5 T cell receptor beta chains below come from one sample, sequenced in a study of regulatory T cells in long-lasting Graves disease. Arm-PCR of CDR3 regions with iRepertoire HTBI primers generated TCR beta libraries. TCRdb re-called the multiplex PCR reads through MiXCR, storing one row per CDR3 protein. The sample yields fewer than 550,000 distinct CDR3 sequences, roughly 21% seen once. Time point in this sample: persistent/refractory GD, antithyroid drugs over 5 years with positive TRAb. The TCR library used RNA extracted from PBMCs. The sequenced sample was peripheral blood mononuclear cells (PBMCs), obtained when the disease was refractory, from a patient treated with antithyroid drugs. The receptors were gathered from a female donor with Graves disease.

This clonotype has only a few counts. The J gene is TRBJ1-2, the V gene TRBV5-5; D gene uncertain. V was pared by 0 bases and J by 3 bases, with 9 bases between. This CDR3 region has 14 residues. CDR1 and CDR2 (germline): SGHKS, YYEKEE (reference sequence). The CDR3 loop reads CASSLDVGYYGYTF. The CDR3 region has the DNA TGTGCCAGCAGCTTGGATGTGGGATACTATGGCTACACCTTC.

This clonotype was recorded only once. The J gene is TRBJ1-2, the V gene TRBV5-1; D call uncertain. Germline V CDR1 and CDR2: SGHRS, YFSETQ. With 0 bases removed from V and 1 base from J, the gap between germline ends came to 16 bases. CDR3 length equals 17 residues. CDR3 coding DNA: TGCGCCAGCAGCTTGGGGTCTGGTAAAGCCCTTAACTATGGCTACACCTTC. It encodes CASSLGSGKALNYGYTF.

This clonotype was observed many times. V and J are TRBV12-3 or TRBV12-4 and TRBJ2-2, with 8 positions matching TRBD2. The V and J ends lost 5 bases and 6 bases, in that order; junction bases with no gene match: 14. The CDR3 consists of 17 residues. For the CDR3, the DNA is TGTGCCAGCAGTCTAGATGCTGGGCTAGCGGGTTCCGGGGAGCTGTTTTTT. Its protein product is CASSLDAGLAGSGELFF.

This clonotype was seen only a few times. The J gene is TRBJ1-1, the V gene TRBV6-5, with D possibly TRBD1 on 6 matching bases. Germline V CDR1 and CDR2: MNHEY, SVGAGI. Deletions cut 2 bases from V and 1 base from J, with 8 bases between. The length of the CDR3 is 14 residues. The CDR3 DNA sequence: TGTGCCAGCAGTTACACGGGACAGAACACTGAAGCTTTCTTT. This gives the protein CASSYTGQNTEAFF.

The J gene is TRBJ2-1, the V gene TRBV29-1, with D unclear. This CDR3 contains 12 residues. Between the trimmed V and J ends, which lost 0 bases and 9 bases, there was a span of 9 bases. Germline CDR1 is SQVTM and CDR2 is ANQGSEA. The CDR3: CSVEDLPGEQFF. DNA of the CDR3: TGCAGCGTTGAAGATCTGCCTGGTGAGCAGTTCTTC.